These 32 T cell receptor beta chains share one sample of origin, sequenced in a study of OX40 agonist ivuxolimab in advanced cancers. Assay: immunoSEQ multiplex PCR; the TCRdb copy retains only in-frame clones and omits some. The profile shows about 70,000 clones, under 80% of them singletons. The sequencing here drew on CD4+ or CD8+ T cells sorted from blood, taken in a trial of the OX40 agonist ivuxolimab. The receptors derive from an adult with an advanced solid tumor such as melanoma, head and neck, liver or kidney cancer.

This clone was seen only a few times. The CDR3 sequence is CASSLAQGSNSPLHF. The CDR3 region has the DNA TGTGCCAGCAGCTTAGCTCAGGGGTCTAATTCACCCCTCCACTTT. The chain uses TRBV7-8 and TRBJ1-6, with D perhaps TRBD1 (6 bases). The CDR3 contains 15 residues. The germline gives CDR1 SGHVS, CDR2 FQNEAQ. Trimming left V 0 bases short and J 6 bases short, with 9 bases between.

For the CDR3, the DNA is TGTGCCAGCTCACCACTAGCGGGCCCCCCGGGGAATGAGCAGTTCTTC. This translates into CASSPLAGPPGNEQFF. The V gene is TRBV18, the J gene TRBJ2-1; 7 bases map to TRBD2. The trim removed 1 base at V and 7 bases at J, leaving 10 bases unmatched. Germline CDR1 reads KGHSH; CDR2 reads LQKENI. CDR3 length equals 16 residues.

This CDR3 is CAWSPPGTGGLYGYTF. CDR3 nucleotides: TGTGCCTGGAGCCCCCCCGGGACAGGGGGCCTCTATGGCTACACCTTC. This rearrangement joins TRBV30 to TRBJ1-2, with 12 bases lining up with TRBD1. The CDR3 runs to 16 residues. Germline CDR1 GTSNPN, CDR2 SVGIG (reference sequence). The junction had 9 bases not matched to a gene; V was cut back by 3 bases and J by 4 bases.

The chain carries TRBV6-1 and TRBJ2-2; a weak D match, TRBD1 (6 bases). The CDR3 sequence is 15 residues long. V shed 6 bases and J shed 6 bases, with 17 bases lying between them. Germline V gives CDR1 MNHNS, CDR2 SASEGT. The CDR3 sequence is CASRNYQKGAGELFF. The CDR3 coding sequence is TGTGCCAGCAGGAACTATCAAAAGGGGGCCGGGGAGCTGTTTTTT.

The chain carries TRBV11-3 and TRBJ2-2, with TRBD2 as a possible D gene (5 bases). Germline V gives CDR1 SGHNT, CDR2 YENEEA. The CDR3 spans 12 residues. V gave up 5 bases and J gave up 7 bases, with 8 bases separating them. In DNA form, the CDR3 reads TGTGCCAGCAGCCCGGAGGACGGGGAGCTGTTTTTT. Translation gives CASSPEDGELFF. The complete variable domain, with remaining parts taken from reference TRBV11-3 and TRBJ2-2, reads EAGVVQSPRYKIIEKKQPVAFWCNPISGHNTLYWYLQNLGQGPELLIRYENEEAVDDSQLPKDRFSAERLKGVDSTLKIQPAELGDSAVYLCASSPEDGELFFGEGSRLTVL.

The CDR3 reads CASSYAGGEEKLFF. CDR3 nucleotide sequence: TGTGCCAGCAGTTACGCCGGTGGGGAGGAAAAACTGTTTTTT. The V gene is TRBV6-6, the J gene TRBJ1-4, with no clear D. Between the trimmed V and J ends, which lost 2 bases and 8 bases, there was a span of 12 bases. CDR3 size: 14 residues. CDR1 and CDR2 (germline): MNHNY, SVGAGI (reference sequence).

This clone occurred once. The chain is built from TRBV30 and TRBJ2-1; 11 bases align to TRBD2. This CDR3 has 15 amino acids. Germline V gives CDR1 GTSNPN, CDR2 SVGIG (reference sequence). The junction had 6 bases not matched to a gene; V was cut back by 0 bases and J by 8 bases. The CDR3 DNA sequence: TGTGCCTGGAGTGTAGATGCTAGCGGGAGGTATGAGCAGTTCTTC. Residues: CAWSVDASGRYEQFF.

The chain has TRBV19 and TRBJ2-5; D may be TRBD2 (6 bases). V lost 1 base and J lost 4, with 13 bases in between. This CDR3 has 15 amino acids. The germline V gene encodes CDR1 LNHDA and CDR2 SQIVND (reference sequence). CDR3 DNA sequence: TGTGCCAGTAGTATAGCCGCGGGAAAGTCAGAGACCCAGTACTTC. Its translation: CASSIAAGKSETQYF.

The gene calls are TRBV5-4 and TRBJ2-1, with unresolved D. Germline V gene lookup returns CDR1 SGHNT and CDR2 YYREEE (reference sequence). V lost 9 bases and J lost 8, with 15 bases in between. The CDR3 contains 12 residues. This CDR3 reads CAMPGRNYEQFF. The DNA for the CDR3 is TGTGCCATGCCAGGCCGCAACTATGAGCAGTTCTTC.

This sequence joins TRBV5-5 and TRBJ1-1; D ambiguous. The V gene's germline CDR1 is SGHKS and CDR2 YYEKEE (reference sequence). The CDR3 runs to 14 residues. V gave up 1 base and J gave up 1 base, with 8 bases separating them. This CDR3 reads CASSLSQANTEAFF. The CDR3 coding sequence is TGTGCCAGCAGCTTGTCGCAGGCGAACACTGAAGCTTTCTTT.

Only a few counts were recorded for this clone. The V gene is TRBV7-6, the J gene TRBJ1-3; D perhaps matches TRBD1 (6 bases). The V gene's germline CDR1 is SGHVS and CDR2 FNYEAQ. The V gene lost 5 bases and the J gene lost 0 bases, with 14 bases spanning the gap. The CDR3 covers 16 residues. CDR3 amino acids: CASSTYSGDSGNTIYF. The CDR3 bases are TGTGCCAGCAGCACTTACTCAGGGGACTCTGGAAACACCATATATTTT.

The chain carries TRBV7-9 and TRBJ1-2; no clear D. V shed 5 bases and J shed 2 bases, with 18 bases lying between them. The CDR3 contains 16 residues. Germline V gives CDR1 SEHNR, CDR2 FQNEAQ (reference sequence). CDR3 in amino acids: CASSARRVGRNYGYTF. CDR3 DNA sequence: TGTGCCAGCAGCGCTAGAAGGGTGGGAAGGAACTATGGCTACACCTTC.

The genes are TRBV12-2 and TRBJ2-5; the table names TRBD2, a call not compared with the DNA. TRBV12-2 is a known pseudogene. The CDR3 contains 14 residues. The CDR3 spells CASRLGRVSETQYF. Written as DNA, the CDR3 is TGTGCAAGTCGCTTAGGACGGGTGAGTGAGACCCAGTACTTC.

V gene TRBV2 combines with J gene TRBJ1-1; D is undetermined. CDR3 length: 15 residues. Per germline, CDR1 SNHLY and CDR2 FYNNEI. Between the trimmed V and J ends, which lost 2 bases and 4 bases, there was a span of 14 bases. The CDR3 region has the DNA TGTGCCAGCAGTGAACAGGATGTGGAGACCACTGAAGCTTTCTTT. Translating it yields CASSEQDVETTEAFF.

The CDR3 region is CASFDWGQGVEKLFF. In DNA, the CDR3 is TGTGCCAGCTTCGATTGGGGCCAGGGGGTTGAAAAACTGTTTTTT. The V gene is TRBV6-1, the J gene TRBJ1-4, with TRBD1 matching 7 bases. The ends lost 8 bases at V and 7 bases at J; junction bases unmatched: 13. This CDR3 region has 15 residues. Germline V lookup: CDR1 MNHNS, CDR2 SASEGT.

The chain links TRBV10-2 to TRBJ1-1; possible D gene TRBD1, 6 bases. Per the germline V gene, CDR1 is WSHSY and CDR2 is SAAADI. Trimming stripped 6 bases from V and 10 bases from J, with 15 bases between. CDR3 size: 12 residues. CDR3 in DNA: TGCGCCAGCAGCCCGGGAGGGGGGGCAGCTTTCTTT. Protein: CASSPGGGAAFF.

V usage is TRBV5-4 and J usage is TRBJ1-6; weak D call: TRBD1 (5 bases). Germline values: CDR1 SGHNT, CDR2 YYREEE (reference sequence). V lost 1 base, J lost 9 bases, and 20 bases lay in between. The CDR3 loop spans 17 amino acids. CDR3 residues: CASSLRRWGSLSSPLHF. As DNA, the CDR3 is TGTGCCAGCAGCTTGAGGCGTTGGGGGTCCCTTTCTTCACCCCTCCACTTT.

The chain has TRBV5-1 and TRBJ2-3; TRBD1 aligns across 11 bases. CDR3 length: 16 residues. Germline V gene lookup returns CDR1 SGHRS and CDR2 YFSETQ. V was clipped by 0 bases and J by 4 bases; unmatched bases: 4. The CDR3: CASSLGPGQGADTQYF. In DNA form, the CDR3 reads TGCGCCAGCAGCTTGGGGCCGGGACAGGGGGCAGATACGCAGTATTTT.

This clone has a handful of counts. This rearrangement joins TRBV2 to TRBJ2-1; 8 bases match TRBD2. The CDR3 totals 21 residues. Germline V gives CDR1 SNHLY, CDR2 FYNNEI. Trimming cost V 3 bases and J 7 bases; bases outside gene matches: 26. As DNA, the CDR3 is TGTGCCAGCAGTGACGGGGGAATGGGACTAGAGAGTTTCTACACGGGGAATGAGCAGTTCTTC. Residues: CASSDGGMGLESFYTGNEQFF.

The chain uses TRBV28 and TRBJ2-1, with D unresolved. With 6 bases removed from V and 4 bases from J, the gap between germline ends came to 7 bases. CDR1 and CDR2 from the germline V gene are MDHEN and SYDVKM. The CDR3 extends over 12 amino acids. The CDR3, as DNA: TGTGCCAGCAGCCTCCTTTACAATGAGCAGTTCTTC. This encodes CASSLLYNEQFF.

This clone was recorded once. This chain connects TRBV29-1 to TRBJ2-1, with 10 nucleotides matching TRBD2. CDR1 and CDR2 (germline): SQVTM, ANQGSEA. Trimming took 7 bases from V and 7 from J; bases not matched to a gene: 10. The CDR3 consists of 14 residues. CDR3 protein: CSALAGATRNEQFF. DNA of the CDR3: TGCAGCGCCCTAGCGGGGGCCACGAGGAATGAGCAGTTCTTC.

The DNA of the CDR3 is TGTGCCAGCAGCTTTGCCCTAGCGGGCACAGATACGCAGTATTTT. This translates into CASSFALAGTDTQYF. V and J are TRBV7-2 and TRBJ2-3; 7 nucleotides match TRBD2. Germline lookup yields CDR1 SGHTA and CDR2 FQGNSA. The CDR3 has 15 residues. V trimming: 3 bases; J trimming: 1 base; junction bases outside the gene matches: 4. Looking up the rest from reference TRBV7-2 and TRBJ2-3 gives the full variable domain: GAGVSQSPSNKVTEKGKDVELRCDPISGHTALYWYRQSLGQGLEFLIYFQGNSAPDKSGLPSDRFSAERTGGSVSTLTIQRTQQEDSAVYLCASSFALAGTDTQYFGPGTRLTVL.

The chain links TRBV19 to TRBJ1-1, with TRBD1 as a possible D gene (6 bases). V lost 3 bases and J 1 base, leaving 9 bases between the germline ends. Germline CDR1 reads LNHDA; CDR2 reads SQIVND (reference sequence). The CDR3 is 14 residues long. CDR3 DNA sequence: TGTGCCAGTAGTATGCTGGACAGGAACACTGAAGCTTTCTTT. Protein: CASSMLDRNTEAFF.

CDR3 nucleotides: TGTGCCAGCAGTTCGAAAAACATTCAGTACTTC. Translating it yields CASSSKNIQYF. V usage is TRBV2 and J usage is TRBJ2-4, with D unresolved. Between the trimmed V and J ends, which lost 5 bases and 4 bases, there was a span of 3 bases. Germline CDR1 SNHLY, CDR2 FYNNEI. CDR3 length equals 11 residues.

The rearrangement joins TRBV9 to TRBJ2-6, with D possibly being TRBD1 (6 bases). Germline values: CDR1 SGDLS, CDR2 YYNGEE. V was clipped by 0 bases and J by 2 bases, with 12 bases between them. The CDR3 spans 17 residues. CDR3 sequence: CASSVAWAGAGANVLTF. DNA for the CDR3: TGTGCCAGCAGCGTAGCTTGGGCAGGGGCTGGGGCCAACGTCCTGACTTTC.

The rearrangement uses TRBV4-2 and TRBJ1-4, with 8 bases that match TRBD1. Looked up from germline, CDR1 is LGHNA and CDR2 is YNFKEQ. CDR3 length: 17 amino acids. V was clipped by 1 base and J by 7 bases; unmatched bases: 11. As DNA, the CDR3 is TGTGCCAGCAGCCAAGGGAACGGACAGGGCAGGGGTGAAAAACTGTTTTTT. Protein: CASSQGNGQGRGEKLFF.

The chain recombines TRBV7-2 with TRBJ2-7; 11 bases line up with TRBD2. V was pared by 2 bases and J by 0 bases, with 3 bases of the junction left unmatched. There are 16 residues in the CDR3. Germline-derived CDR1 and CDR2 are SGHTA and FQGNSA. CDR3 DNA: TGTGCCAGCAGCTTAATTGGGACTAGCGGCTCCTACGAGCAGTACTTC. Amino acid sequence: CASSLIGTSGSYEQYF.

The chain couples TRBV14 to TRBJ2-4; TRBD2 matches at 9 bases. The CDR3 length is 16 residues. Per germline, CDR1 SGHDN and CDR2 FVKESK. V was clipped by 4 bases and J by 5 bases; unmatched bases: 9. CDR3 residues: CASSLGGSGGQNIQYF. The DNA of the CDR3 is TGTGCCAGCAGCCTCGGGGGTAGCGGGGGTCAAAACATTCAGTACTTC.

The CDR3 sequence: CATEVGGSPYEQYF. CDR3 bases: TGTGCCACCGAGGTTGGGGGGAGCCCCTACGAGCAGTACTTC. V gene TRBV28 combines with J gene TRBJ2-7; D possibly corresponds to TRBD2 (6 bases). This CDR3 comprises 14 residues. CDR1 and CDR2 (germline): MDHEN, SYDVKM. The ends were cut back, 10 bases at V and 2 bases at J, with 18 bases in the middle.

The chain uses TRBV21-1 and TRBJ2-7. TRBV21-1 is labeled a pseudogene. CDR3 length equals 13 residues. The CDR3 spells CASSKALGSEQYF. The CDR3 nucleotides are TGTGCCAGCAGCAAAGCGCTTGGGTCCGAGCAGTACTTC.

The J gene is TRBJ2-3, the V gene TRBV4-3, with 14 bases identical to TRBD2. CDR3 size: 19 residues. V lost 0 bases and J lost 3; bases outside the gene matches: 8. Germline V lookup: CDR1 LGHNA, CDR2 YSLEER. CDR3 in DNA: TGCGCCAGCAGCCAAGATACCCCGACTAGCGGGGGGGTAACAGATACGCAGTATTTT. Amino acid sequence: CASSQDTPTSGGVTDTQYF.

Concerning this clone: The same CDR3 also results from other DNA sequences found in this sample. This CDR3 is CASSRTASYEQYF. CDR3 sequence (DNA): TGTGCCAGCAGTAGGACAGCCTCCTACGAGCAGTACTTC. The chain employs TRBV6-5 and TRBJ2-7, with D tentatively TRBD1 (6 bases). The CDR3 has 13 amino acids. V dropped 5 bases and J dropped 0 bases, with 8 bases sitting between them. The germline V gene has CDR1 MNHEY and CDR2 SVGAGI.